The sequence of this T cell receptor beta chain was determined in a study of cytomegalovirus exposure and HLA in healthy donors. As to this clone: The antigen remains undetermined.

Study-wide results and caveats: The tendency of first-cohort TCR clusters to co-occur in the roughly 110 validation repertoires emerged from a later analysis. The study designated 164 TCR beta chains cytomegalovirus-associated. Specificity of a few CMV-associated chains for CMV antigens was verified in vitro.

The CDR3 sequence is 17 residues long. CDR1 and CDR2 from the germline V gene are SGHRS and YFSETQ. J lost 0 bases, V lost 6 bases, and 7 bases had no gene match. TCRdb's copy holds only in-frame clones and misses some; the assay was immunoSEQ multiplex PCR. This table holds some 150,000 clones, just over 85% found once. This TCR came from a human donor in good health. Sequenced input: PBMCs. The gene calls are TRBV5-1 and TRBJ2-6, with TRBD1 matching 9 bases. CDR3 protein: CASIGQGSFSGANVLTF. DNA for the CDR3: TGCGCCAGCATTGGACAGGGGTCCTTCTCTGGGGCCAACGTCCTGACTTTC.